The present TCR beta chain was sequenced within a study of human T cells and chemical hapten exposure. Study background: Mainly, slight library volume differences in the pool made TCR yields vary.

The V and J ends lost 4 bases and 5 bases respectively, with 8 bases between them. Germline V gene lookup returns CDR1 MNHNY and CDR2 SVGAGI (reference sequence). The CDR3 is made up of 13 amino acids. Someone pulled total RNA out of unfractionated whole blood. It was the library that attached unique molecular identifiers to individual cDNA molecules. In the original processing: A typical sample had 100,000 or so TCRs, with about 23,224 to 690,600 overall. TCRdb processed the 5' RACE reads anew with MiXCR; each CDR3 protein has one entry. TCRdb's processing, not the authors' own work, is the source of the V and J calls. The data contain over 95,000 distinct CDR3 sequences, more than 15% of them singletons.

V is TRBV6-6 and J is TRBJ2-2; D is undetermined. The receptor was derived from a human donor in good health. The CDR3 is CASSLMETGELFF. Written as DNA, the CDR3 is TGTGCCAGCAGTTTGATGGAGACCGGGGAGCTGTTTTTT.